Below, one T cell receptor (beta chain) is given with its context. What it recognizes is unknown. Produced via immunoSEQ multiplex PCR; TCRdb's table is partial and in-frame only. In the table there are 98,000 or so clones, roughly 89% of which are singletons. This sample is part of a study of OX40 agonist ivuxolimab in advanced cancers. On the study more broadly: Anti-PD-1, anti-PD-L1 or anti-CTLA-4 therapy given earlier was allowed, and around 40% had some. Study outcomes and limitations: CD4+ and CD8+ blood T cells expanded clonally by week 6 at 0.1 to 3.0 mg/kg. Normalized T-cell clonal expansion was also low in some nonresponders. Compared with CD4+, CD8+ T cells on average had more expanded clones.

The CDR3 is 15 residues long. Deletions cut 1 base from V and 2 bases from J, with 10 bases between. Germline V gene lookup returns CDR1 LGHNA and CDR2 YSLEER. The source is an adult with an advanced solid tumor such as melanoma, head and neck, liver or kidney cancer. The material sequenced was CD4+ or CD8+ T cells sorted from blood, taken in a trial of the OX40 agonist ivuxolimab. The chain has TRBV4-3 and TRBJ2-3; D tentatively reads TRBD1 or TRBD2 (6 bases each). The CDR3 is CASSQARGPTDTQYF. CDR3 coding DNA: TGCGCCAGCAGCCAAGCCCGGGGGCCCACAGATACGCAGTATTTT.